This T cell receptor beta chain stems from a study of beta chain features in type 1 diabetes. Study-level results: All four CD4+ subsets of Type 1 diabetes patients contained TCRB CDR3s that were moderately but significantly shorter. Patients with type 1 diabetes showed fewer VDJ junction insertions and more deletions.

All of the isolated RNA was reverse transcribed, so expressed TCRB transcripts were sequenced. Clones were sequenced by immunoSEQ multiplex PCR, and TCRdb holds only the in-frame ones, with some missing. The sample includes 600,000 to 750,000 clones, about an eighth of them seen just once. For this clone: Its antigen remains unknown.

The sequence was collected from a man between 25 and 39 years old with type 1 diabetes. The source material was naive CD4+ T cells from blood.

The CDR3 sequence is CASSQELGLGTDTQYF. The CDR3 DNA is TGTGCCAGCAGCCAAGAACTAGGGCTTGGCACAGATACGCAGTATTTT. This chain joins TRBV14 and TRBJ2-3; possibly TRBD2 for D (5 bases). V lost 0 bases and J 1 base, leaving 11 bases between the germline ends. This CDR3 contains 16 residues. The germline V gene has CDR1 SGHDN and CDR2 FVKESK.